The source of this T cell receptor beta chain is a study of cytomegalovirus exposure and HLA in healthy donors. Primers included in the PCR were 60 Vbeta and 13 Jbeta primers. Clones were sequenced by immunoSEQ multiplex PCR, and TCRdb holds only the in-frame ones, with some missing. The ten most abundant clones cover around 2.1% of a sample with about 50,000 clones. This CDR3 region has 12 residues. CDR1 and CDR2 from the germline V gene are WNHNN and SYGVQD (reference sequence). V shed 3 bases and J shed 3 bases, with 5 bases lying between them. Points on this clone: Antigen specificity is unknown.

Study findings and constraints: The study flagged some 170 TCR beta chains as cytomegalovirus-associated.

The clonotype originates from a woman aged 18-30 years in good health and CMV-seronegative. The chain carries TRBV10-1 and TRBJ1-1, with a weak D call TRBD1 (5 bases). Input material: PBMCs. CDR3 in amino acids: CASSDRDTEAFF. The CDR3 DNA reads as TGCGCCAGCAGTGACAGGGACACTGAAGCTTTCTTT.